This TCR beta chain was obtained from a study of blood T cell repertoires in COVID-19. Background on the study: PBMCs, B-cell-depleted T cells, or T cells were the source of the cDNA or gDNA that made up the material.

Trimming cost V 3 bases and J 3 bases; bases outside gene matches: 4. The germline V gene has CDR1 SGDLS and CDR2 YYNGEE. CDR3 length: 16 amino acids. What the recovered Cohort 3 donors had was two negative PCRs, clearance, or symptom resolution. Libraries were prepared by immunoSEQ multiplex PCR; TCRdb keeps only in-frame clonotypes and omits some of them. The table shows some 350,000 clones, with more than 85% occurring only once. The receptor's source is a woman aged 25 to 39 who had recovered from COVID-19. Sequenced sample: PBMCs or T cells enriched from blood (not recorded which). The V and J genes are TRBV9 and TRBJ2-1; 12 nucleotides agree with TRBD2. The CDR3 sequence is CASSAPLAGGYNEQFF. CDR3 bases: TGTGCCAGCAGCGCCCCACTAGCGGGGGGCTACAATGAGCAGTTCTTC.